The table lists the clone carrying this TCR beta chain with a count of one. This record belongs to a study of blood T cell repertoires in COVID-19. Sequenced by immunoSEQ multiplex PCR; TCRdb stores in-frame clones only, minus some. The sample lists 250,000 to 300,000 clones; approximately 90% were seen once. The germline V gene encodes CDR1 SGHTA and CDR2 FQGNSA. The CDR3 runs 15 residues. V lost 1 base and J lost 4; bases outside the gene matches: 5. What was sequenced was peripheral blood. This TCR derives from a man aged 18 to 29 with active or convalescent COVID-19. J is TRBJ2-7 and V is TRBV7-2; TRBD2 matches 9 bases. CDR3 protein: CASSLGNSGSYEQYF. DNA of the CDR3: TGTGCCAGCAGCTTAGGTAATAGCGGGAGTTACGAGCAGTACTTC.